Listed below are T cell receptor beta chains from one sample, sequenced in a study of early T cells in non-severe SARS-CoV-2 infection. TCRdb called the 5' RACE reads again in MiXCR, with one record for every CDR3 protein. The sample carries 35,000 to 45,000 distinct CDR3 sequences, around 6% recorded once. Material for sequencing was whole blood. The receptor source for this set is an adult who was a healthcare worker with PCR-confirmed SARS-CoV-2 infection or an uninfected control (not recorded which). The conserved cysteine and the conserved F or W are not part of the CDR3 here. Each record gives: V gene, D gene, J gene, CDR3 protein. A D gene is named only where the DNA matches it firmly.

v_call: TRBV11-3; d_call: -; j_call: TRBJ2-1; cdr3_aa: ASSLDQVGDNEQF
v_call: TRBV7-6; d_call: -; j_call: TRBJ2-2; cdr3_aa: ASSLEVGRVTGELF
v_call: TRBV7-8; d_call: -; j_call: TRBJ1-1; cdr3_aa: ASSMGEGAF
v_call: TRBV5-1; d_call: -; j_call: TRBJ1-1; cdr3_aa: ASSPFPTTEAF
v_call: TRBV12-3/TRBV12-4; d_call: -; j_call: TRBJ1-3; cdr3_aa: ASSLGGGNTIY
v_call: TRBV30; d_call: TRBD1; j_call: TRBJ2-1; cdr3_aa: AQRGQGAYNEQF
v_call: TRBV11-2; d_call: TRBD2; j_call: TRBJ2-1; cdr3_aa: ASSRLARPRNEQF
v_call: TRBV5-5; d_call: TRBD1; j_call: TRBJ1-4; cdr3_aa: ASSRTGDDEKLF
v_call: TRBV4-3; d_call: -; j_call: TRBJ2-3; cdr3_aa: ASSSQSQGKDTQY
v_call: TRBV7-2; d_call: TRBD2; j_call: TRBJ2-7; cdr3_aa: ASRSGLAGGPEEQY
v_call: TRBV10-2; d_call: TRBD1; j_call: TRBJ2-3; cdr3_aa: ASRRTGGPDTQY
v_call: TRBV19; d_call: -; j_call: TRBJ2-5; cdr3_aa: ASSIGGAETQY
v_call: TRBV4-1; d_call: -; j_call: TRBJ2-3; cdr3_aa: ASSQEGISRTDTQY
v_call: TRBV28; d_call: -; j_call: TRBJ1-2; cdr3_aa: ASRPGNYGYT
v_call: TRBV19; d_call: TRBD1; j_call: TRBJ1-5; cdr3_aa: ATAGQTAGNQPQH
v_call: TRBV4-1; d_call: -; j_call: TRBJ1-4; cdr3_aa: ASTQRRGPSLGEKLF
v_call: TRBV12-5; d_call: -; j_call: TRBJ1-1; cdr3_aa: ASGPDLNTEAF
v_call: TRBV20-1; d_call: -; j_call: TRBJ2-1; cdr3_aa: SARDPGLANEQF
v_call: TRBV4-2; d_call: -; j_call: TRBJ2-7; cdr3_aa: ASSQAGQTYEQY
v_call: TRBV7-2; d_call: TRBD2; j_call: TRBJ2-2; cdr3_aa: ASSPERGGTGELF
v_call: TRBV10-2; d_call: TRBD1; j_call: TRBJ1-1; cdr3_aa: ASSSIGQGKTEAF
v_call: TRBV7-2; d_call: -; j_call: TRBJ2-6; cdr3_aa: ASSPPGGNSGANVLT
v_call: TRBV5-4; d_call: TRBD1; j_call: TRBJ2-1; cdr3_aa: ASSFRDSWADEQF
v_call: TRBV12-3/TRBV12-4; d_call: -; j_call: TRBJ2-1; cdr3_aa: ASSQGGNEQF